The next 17 T cell receptor beta chains were all read from a single sample in a study of T cell repertoires in cytomegalovirus infection. MiXCR was run by TCRdb on the reads, yielding one entry per CDR3 protein. Of some 390,000 distinct CDR3 sequences listed, roughly 20% were seen once; the top ten hold 7.5% to 9%. Sequenced input: PBMCs. The receptor source for this set is a human donor in good health (CMV status not recorded). Some clones in this sample may be carry-over from other donors' samples.

This clonotype has just a few counts. V is TRBV2 and J is TRBJ2-7; D tentatively fits TRBD1 or TRBD2 (5 bases each). Germline CDR1 is SNHLY and CDR2 is FYNNEI. There are 15 residues in the CDR3. V lost 5 bases to trimming and J lost 6 bases, with 20 bases between them. For the CDR3, the DNA is TGTGCCAGCAGTTTCCCCGGACGGGGCCTCGCCGAGCAGTACTTC. Its translation: CASSFPGRGLAEQYF.

In this sample, this clonotype turned up many times. This chain links TRBV7-2 with TRBJ2-2; D remains ambiguous. Germline values: CDR1 SGHTA, CDR2 FQGNSA. The CDR3 is 15 amino acids. Between the trimmed V and J ends, which lost 1 base and 2 bases, there was a span of 8 bases. CDR3 protein: CASSLDGINTGELFF. CDR3 DNA sequence: TGTGCCAGCAGCTTAGACGGTATAAACACCGGGGAGCTGTTTTTT.

The chain carries TRBV19 and TRBJ2-1; tentative D call: TRBD2 (8 bases). The germline gives CDR1 LNHDA, CDR2 SQIVND (reference sequence). This CDR3 is 15 amino acids long. V lost 6 bases and J 6 bases, leaving 18 bases between the germline ends. DNA for the CDR3: TGTGCCAGTAGCCGACAGGGTCGGGGGGGCAATGAGCAGTTCTTC. Its translation is CASSRQGRGGNEQFF.

The V and J genes are TRBV19 and TRBJ2-2; the D gene is possibly TRBD1 (5 bases). CDR3 length: 15 amino acids. The germline CDR1 and CDR2 sequences are LNHDA and SQIVND (reference sequence). V was pared by 3 bases and J by 3 bases, with 11 bases between. The CDR3 bases are TGTGCCAGTAGTATCTGGCAGGGATACACCGGGGAGCTGTTTTTT. This translates into CASSIWQGYTGELFF.

The sample holds a few counts of this clonotype. The gene calls are TRBV28 and TRBJ1-2, with no clear D. The V gene's germline CDR1 is MDHEN and CDR2 SYDVKM. This CDR3 is 13 amino acids long. Deletions cut 2 bases from V and 7 bases from J, with 11 bases between. CDR3 nucleotide sequence: TGTGCCAGCAGTTTAGCGGAGCGGCGTGGCTACACCTTC. Translating gives CASSLAERRGYTF.

This clonotype was counted at least ten times. The chain employs TRBV6-5 and TRBJ1-6; 9 bases align to TRBD1. The CDR3 is 16 residues long. From germline, CDR1 is MNHEY and CDR2 SVGAGI. The V gene end was trimmed by 5 bases and the J gene end by 9 bases; junction bases not matched to a gene: 11. This CDR3 is CASSPRPGQGTSPLHF. The CDR3 nucleotides read TGTGCCAGCAGTCCTAGGCCGGGACAGGGCACTTCACCCCTCCACTTT.

This clonotype was picked up a small number of times. The chain has TRBV10-3 and TRBJ1-1, with a weak D call TRBD1 (6 bases). CDR1 and CDR2 from the germline V gene are ENHRY and SYGVKD. The CDR3 totals 16 residues. V lost 0 bases, J lost 0 bases, and 11 bases lay in between. CDR3 nucleotides: TGTGCCATCAGTGAGTCGATGGGGGGCATGAACACTGAAGCTTTCTTT. The encoded protein is CAISESMGGMNTEAFF.

The rearrangement joins TRBV29-1 to TRBJ1-4, with D uncertain. Trimming pared 5 bases from V and 6 bases from J, leaving 13 bases between. The CDR3 loop spans 13 amino acids. CDR1 is SQVTM, CDR2 ANQGSEA, per germline. Written as DNA, the CDR3 is TGCAGCGTTAGAAGGGCGGCCGATGAAAAACTGTTTTTT. Translating gives CSVRRAADEKLFF.

In this sample, this clonotype turned up many times. The V and J genes are TRBV7-2 and TRBJ2-1; TRBD2 aligns across 10 bases. The germline V gene encodes CDR1 SGHTA and CDR2 FQGNSA. CDR3 length: 16 residues. With V trimmed by 1 base and J by 4 bases, 4 bases remained unmatched. As DNA, the CDR3 is TGTGCCAGCAGCTTAGAAGCGGGGGGGTCTTACAATGAGCAGTTCTTC. Translation: CASSLEAGGSYNEQFF.

The chain links TRBV28 to TRBJ2-7; perhaps TRBD2 as D (6 bases). V was pared by 7 bases and J by 4 bases, with 14 bases between. CDR3 length equals 13 residues. Germline-derived CDR1 and CDR2 are MDHEN and SYDVKM. CDR3 loop: CASISPGGYEQYF. The CDR3 coding sequence is TGTGCCAGCATCAGTCCCGGGGGTTACGAGCAGTACTTC.

This clonotype came up many times. The gene calls are TRBV7-2 and TRBJ2-7, with 7 bases that match TRBD2. This CDR3 is 14 amino acids long. Looked up from germline, CDR1 is SGHTA and CDR2 is FQGNSA. Germline trimming cut 5 bases from V and 2 bases from J; bases unmatched to any gene: 6. The CDR3 loop is CASSPSGATYEQYF. CDR3 nucleotides: TGTGCCAGCAGCCCTAGCGGAGCCACCTACGAGCAGTACTTC.

In its sample, this clonotype was seen many times. The V gene is TRBV6-1, the J gene TRBJ2-5; no clear D gene. Trimming shortened V by 2 bases and J by 4 bases, and 11 bases separated the two germline ends. This CDR3 comprises 14 residues. CDR1 MNHNS and CDR2 SASEGT come from the germline V gene. The CDR3 sequence: CASSERIATETQYF. CDR3 nucleotides: TGTGCCAGCAGTGAAAGAATTGCAACAGAGACCCAGTACTTC.

This clonotype was seen many times. Here the CDR3 reads CASSLAEGHNQPQHF. The CDR3 DNA is TGTGCCAGCAGCTTAGCTGAGGGGCACAATCAGCCCCAGCATTTT. The chain uses TRBV7-8 and TRBJ1-5, with TRBD1 as a possible D gene (5 bases). CDR3 length: 15 residues. CDR1 and CDR2 from the germline V gene are SGHVS and FQNEAQ. With 0 bases removed from V and 3 bases from J, the gap between germline ends came to 9 bases.

This clonotype was picked up a small number of times. J is TRBJ1-5 and V is TRBV12-3 or TRBV12-4; D is unclear. The CDR3 is made up of 16 amino acids. The ends were cut back, 6 bases at V and 7 bases at J, with 22 bases in the middle. The CDR3 loop reads CASSFALSRTRQPQHF. CDR3 DNA: TGTGCCAGCAGCTTCGCCCTCAGCAGGACTCGGCAGCCCCAGCATTTT.

This clonotype was detected a few times. Here the CDR3 reads CASSEGEGTDTQYF. The CDR3 bases are TGTGCCAGCAGTGAGGGCGAGGGGACAGATACGCAGTATTTT. The genes are TRBV25-1 and TRBJ2-3, with D perhaps being TRBD1 or TRBD2 (5 bases each). Germline lookup yields CDR1 MGHDK and CDR2 SYGVNS. V gave up 3 bases and J gave up 3 bases, with 10 bases separating them. The CDR3 runs 14 residues.

This clonotype came up once. The chain has TRBV5-4 and TRBJ1-6; D gene uncertain. Per the germline V gene, CDR1 is SGHNT and CDR2 is YYREEE (reference sequence). V lost 1 base and J 7 bases, leaving 12 bases between the germline ends. The CDR3 is made up of 15 amino acids. The CDR3 spells CASSLRPLQNSPLHF. The CDR3 DNA is TGTGCCAGCAGCTTGCGGCCACTGCAGAATTCACCCCTCCACTTT.

As for this clonotype: A much larger clone differs from this one at a single base, so this may be a read error. This chain joins TRBV7-2 and TRBJ2-7, with D possibly being TRBD1 (5 bases). Germline V gene data show CDR1 as SGHTA and CDR2 as FQGNSA. CDR3 length: 14 residues. DNA of the CDR3: TGTGTCAGCAGCTTAGGGGCCACCTCCTACGAGCAGTACTTC. It codes for CVSSLGATSYEQYF.